These T cell receptor beta chains were read from a single sample in a study of OX40 agonist ivuxolimab in advanced cancers. TCRdb keeps only in-frame clones here, not all; method: immunoSEQ multiplex PCR. Of about 40,000 clones in the sample, 70% to 90% were seen once. The specimen was CD4+ or CD8+ T cells sorted from blood, collected in a trial of the OX40 agonist ivuxolimab. The receptors shown here come from an adult with an advanced solid tumor such as melanoma, head and neck, liver or kidney cancer. Each CDR3 is given with its conserved first and last residue. D genes are given only for firm matches. Clone size is stated in some rows and not others, as once, few, many or a class when expanded.

D gene,J gene,CDR3 length,clone size,V gene,CDR3 protein,CDR3 DNA
TRBD2,TRBJ2-5,16,.,TRBV5-5,CASSPRGAGRSKTQYF,TGTGCCAGCAGCCCCCGCGGAGCGGGGAGATCAAAGACCCAGTACTTC
.,TRBJ1-1,12,.,TRBV5-1,CASSPGALGAFF,TGCGCCAGCTCACCCGGGGCGTTGGGCGCTTTCTTT
TRBD1,TRBJ1-1,21,.,TRBV4-3,CASSQVYNFGTGGLGDTEAFF,TGCGCCAGCAGCCAAGTTTACAATTTTGGGACAGGGGGGCTGGGGGACACTGAAGCTTTCTTT
.,TRBJ1-5,16,.,TRBV7-2,CASTPISGIRGQPQHF,TGTGCCAGCACTCCGATTTCGGGGATTCGGGGTCAGCCCCAGCATTTT
TRBD1,TRBJ2-2,17,.,TRBV4-2,CASSQQTGGANTGELFF,TGTGCCAGCAGCCAGCAGACAGGGGGCGCGAACACCGGGGAGCTGTTTTTT
TRBD1,TRBJ2-4,17,.,TRBV6-1,CASSDKDRVIAKNIQYF,TGTGCCAGCAGTGATAAAGACAGGGTTATAGCCAAAAACATTCAGTACTTC
TRBD1,TRBJ1-2,14,.,TRBV10-3,CAIRPTGVYDGYTF,TGTGCCATCAGGCCAACAGGGGTTTACGATGGCTACACCTTC
.,TRBJ1-5,15,.,TRBV19,CASSSRGEPGQPQHF,TGTGCCAGTAGTAGTCGTGGGGAACCCGGCCAGCCCCAGCATTTT
.,TRBJ1-1,16,.,TRBV15,CATSRSRQLLNTEAFF,TGTGCCACCAGCAGATCCCGACAGCTTTTGAACACTGAAGCTTTCTTT
TRBD1,TRBJ1-3,23,.,TRBV4-2,CASSPAPGQGFLFLLNSGNTIYF,TGTGCCAGCAGCCCTGCACCGGGACAGGGTTTTCTTTTCCTACTGAACTCTGGAAACACCATATATTTT
TRBD1,TRBJ1-5,17,.,TRBV5-6,CASSLWDSLYSNQPQHF,TGTGCCAGCAGCTTGTGGGACAGTCTTTATAGCAATCAGCCCCAGCATTTT
TRBD2,TRBJ2-5,22,.,TRBV19,CASSVSPALHSGRAASQETQYF,TGTGCCAGTAGTGTATCCCCTGCCCTCCATAGCGGGAGGGCCGCGTCCCAAGAGACCCAGTACTTC
TRBD1,TRBJ2-3,14,.,TRBV9,CASSVVGGSDTQYF,TGTGCCAGCAGCGTAGTAGGGGGCTCAGATACGCAGTATTTT
.,TRBJ1-3,17,.,TRBV19,CASSPRPPPGFGNTIYF,TGTGCCAGTAGTCCTCGTCCCCCGCCTGGCTTTGGAAACACCATATATTTT
TRBD1,TRBJ2-1,14,.,TRBV6-5,CASSSTGEWNEQFF,TGTGCCAGCAGCTCGACAGGGGAATGGAATGAGCAGTTCTTC
.,TRBJ2-1,13,.,TRBV4-1,CASSQEGPGSQFF,TGCGCCAGCAGCCAAGAAGGGCCAGGGAGCCAGTTCTTC
TRBD2,TRBJ2-7,15,.,TRBV9,CASSVEASGYYEQYF,TGTGCCAGCAGCGTAGAGGCTAGCGGATACTACGAGCAGTACTTC
.,TRBJ2-7,14,.,TRBV9,CASSIGGVSYEQYF,TGTGCCAGCAGCATCGGAGGGGTGTCCTACGAGCAGTACTTC
TRBD1,TRBJ1-5,17,few,TRBV19,CASSTGQGRIHNQPQHF,TGTGCCAGTAGTACCGGACAGGGAAGGATTCACAATCAGCCCCAGCATTTT
.,TRBJ2-7,15,.,TRBV4-3,CASSQYQGLIYEQYF,TGCGCCAGCAGCCAATACCAGGGGCTTATCTACGAGCAGTACTTC
.,TRBJ2-1,11,.,TRBV7-9,CASSLLNEQFF,TGTGCCAGCAGCTTGCTAAATGAGCAGTTCTTC
.,TRBJ1-4,14,.,TRBV7-6,CASSLERGWEKLFF,TGTGCCAGCAGCTTAGAAAGGGGCTGGGAAAAACTGTTTTTT
.,TRBJ1-1,16,.,TRBV27,CASSLIQTGDRGGAFF,TGTGCCAGCAGCCTTATTCAGACAGGAGATAGGGGGGGAGCTTTCTTT
TRBD1,TRBJ2-7,13,.,TRBV10-1,CAGTGTGCREQYF,TGCGCCGGCACCGGGACAGGGTGCCGAGAGCAGTACTTC
.,TRBJ2-3,16,.,TRBV7-8,CASSLAREPSTDTQYF,TGTGCCAGCAGCTTAGCGAGGGAACCGAGCACAGATACGCAGTATTTT
TRBD1,TRBJ1-1,14,.,TRBV7-9,CASSLGTALGEAFF,TGTGCCAGCAGCCTAGGGACAGCCTTAGGGGAAGCTTTCTTT